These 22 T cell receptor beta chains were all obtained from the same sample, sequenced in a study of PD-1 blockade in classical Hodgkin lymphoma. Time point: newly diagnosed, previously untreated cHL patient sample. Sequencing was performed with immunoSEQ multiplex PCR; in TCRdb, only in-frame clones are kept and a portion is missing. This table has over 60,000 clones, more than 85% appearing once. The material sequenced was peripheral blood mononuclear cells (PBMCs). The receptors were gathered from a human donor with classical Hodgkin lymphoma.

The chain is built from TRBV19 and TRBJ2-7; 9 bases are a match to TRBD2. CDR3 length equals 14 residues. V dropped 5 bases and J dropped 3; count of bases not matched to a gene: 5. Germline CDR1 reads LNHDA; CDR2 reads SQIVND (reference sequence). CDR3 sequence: CASSLSGGGYEQYF. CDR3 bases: TGTGCCAGTAGTCTTAGCGGGGGCGGCTACGAGCAGTACTTC. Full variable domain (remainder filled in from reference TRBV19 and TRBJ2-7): DGGITQSPKYLFRKEGQNVTLSCEQNLNHDAMYWYRQDPGQGLRLIYYSQIVNDFQKGDIAEGYSVSREKKESFPLTVTSAQKNPTAFYLCASSLSGGGYEQYFGPGTRLTVT.

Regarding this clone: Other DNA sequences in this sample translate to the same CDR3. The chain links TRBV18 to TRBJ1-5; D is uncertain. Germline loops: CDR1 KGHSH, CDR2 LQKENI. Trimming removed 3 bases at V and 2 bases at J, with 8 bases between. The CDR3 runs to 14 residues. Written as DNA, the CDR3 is TGTGCCAGCTCACCGGAGGTTGGCAATCAGCCCCAGCATTTT. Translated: CASSPEVGNQPQHF.

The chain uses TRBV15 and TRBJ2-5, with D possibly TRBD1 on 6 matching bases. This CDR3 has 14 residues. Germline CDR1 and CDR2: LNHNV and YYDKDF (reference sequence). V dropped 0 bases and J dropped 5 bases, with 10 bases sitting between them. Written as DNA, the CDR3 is TGTGCCACCAGCAGAGATAGGGGGAGTGAGACCCAGTACTTC. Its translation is CATSRDRGSETQYF.

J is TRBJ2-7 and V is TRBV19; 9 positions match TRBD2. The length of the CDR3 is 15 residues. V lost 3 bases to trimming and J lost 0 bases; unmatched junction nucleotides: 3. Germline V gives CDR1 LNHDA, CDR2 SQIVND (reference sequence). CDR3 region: CASSIVSGSSYEQYF. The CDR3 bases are TGTGCCAGTAGTATTGTTAGCGGGAGCTCCTACGAGCAGTACTTC. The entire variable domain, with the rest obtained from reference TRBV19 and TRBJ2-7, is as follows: DGGITQSPKYLFRKEGQNVTLSCEQNLNHDAMYWYRQDPGQGLRLIYYSQIVNDFQKGDIAEGYSVSREKKESFPLTVTSAQKNPTAFYLCASSIVSGSSYEQYFGPGTRLTVT.

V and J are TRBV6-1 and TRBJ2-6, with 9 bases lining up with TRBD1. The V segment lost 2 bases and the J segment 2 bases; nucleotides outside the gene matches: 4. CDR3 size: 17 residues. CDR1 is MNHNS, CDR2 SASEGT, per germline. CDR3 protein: CASSEPGQGAGANVLTF. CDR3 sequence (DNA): TGTGCCAGCAGTGAACCGGGACAGGGAGCTGGGGCCAACGTCCTGACTTTC.

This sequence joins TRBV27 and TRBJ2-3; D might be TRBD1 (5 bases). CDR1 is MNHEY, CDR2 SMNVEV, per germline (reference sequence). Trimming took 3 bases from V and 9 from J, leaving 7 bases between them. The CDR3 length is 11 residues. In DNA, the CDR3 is TGTGCCAGCAGTTTGGGGCTAACGCAGTATTTT. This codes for CASSLGLTQYF.

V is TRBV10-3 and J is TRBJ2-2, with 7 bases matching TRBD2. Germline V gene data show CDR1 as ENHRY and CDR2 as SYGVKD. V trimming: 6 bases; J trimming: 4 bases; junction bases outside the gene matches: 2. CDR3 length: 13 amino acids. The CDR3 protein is CAIRGTTTGELFF. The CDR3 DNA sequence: TGTGCCATCAGAGGGACTACCACCGGGGAGCTGTTTTTT.

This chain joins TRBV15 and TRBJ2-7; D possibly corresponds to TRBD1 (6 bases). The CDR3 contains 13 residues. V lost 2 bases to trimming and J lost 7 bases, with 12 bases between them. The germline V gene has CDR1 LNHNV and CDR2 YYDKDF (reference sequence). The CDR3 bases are TGTGCCACCAGCAGAACGACAGGCAGGGAGCAGTACTTC. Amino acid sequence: CATSRTTGREQYF. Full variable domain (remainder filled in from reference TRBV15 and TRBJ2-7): DAMVIQNPRYQVTQFGKPVTLSCSQTLNHNVMYWYQQKSSQAPKLLFHYYDKDFNNEADTPDNFQSRRPNTSFCFLDIRSPGLGDTAMYLCATSRTTGREQYFGPGTRLTVT.

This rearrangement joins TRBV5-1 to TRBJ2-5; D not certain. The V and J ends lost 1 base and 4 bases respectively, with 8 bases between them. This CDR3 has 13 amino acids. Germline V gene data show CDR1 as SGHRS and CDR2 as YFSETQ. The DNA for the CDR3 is TGCGCCAGCAGCTTGTGGGTGGGAGAGACCCAGTACTTC. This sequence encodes CASSLWVGETQYF.

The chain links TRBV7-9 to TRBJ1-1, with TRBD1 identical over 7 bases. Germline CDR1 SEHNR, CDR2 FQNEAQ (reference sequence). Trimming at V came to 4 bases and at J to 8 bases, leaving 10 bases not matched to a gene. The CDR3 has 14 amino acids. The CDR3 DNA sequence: TGTGCCAGCAGCTCCTATCGACAGGGAGGGGAAGCTTTCTTT. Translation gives CASSSYRQGGEAFF. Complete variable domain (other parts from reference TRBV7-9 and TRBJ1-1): DTGVSQNPRHKITKRGQNVTFRCDPISEHNRLYWYRQTLGQGPEFLTYFQNEAQLEKSRLLSDRFSAERPKGSFSTLEIQRTEQGDSAMYLCASSSYRQGGEAFFGQGTRLTVV.

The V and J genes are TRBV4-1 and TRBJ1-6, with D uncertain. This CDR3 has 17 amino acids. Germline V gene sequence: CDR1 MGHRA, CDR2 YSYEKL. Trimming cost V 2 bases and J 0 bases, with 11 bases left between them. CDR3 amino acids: CASSQPTVSSYNSPLHF. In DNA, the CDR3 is TGCGCCAGCAGCCAACCGACGGTAAGCTCCTATAATTCACCCCTCCACTTT.

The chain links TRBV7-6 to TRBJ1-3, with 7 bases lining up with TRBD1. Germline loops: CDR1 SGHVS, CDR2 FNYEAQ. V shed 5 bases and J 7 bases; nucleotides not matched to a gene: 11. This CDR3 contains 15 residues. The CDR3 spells CASSPTGFIGNTIYF. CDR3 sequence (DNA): TGTGCCAGCAGCCCGACAGGGTTCATCGGGAACACCATATATTTT.

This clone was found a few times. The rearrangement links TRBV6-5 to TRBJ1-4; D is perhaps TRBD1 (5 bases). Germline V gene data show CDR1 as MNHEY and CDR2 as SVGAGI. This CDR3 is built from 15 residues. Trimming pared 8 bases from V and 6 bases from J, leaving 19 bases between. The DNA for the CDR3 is TGTGCCAGCTCTCCCTCGGGGGGTAGGGATGAAAAACTGTTTTTT. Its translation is CASSPSGGRDEKLFF.

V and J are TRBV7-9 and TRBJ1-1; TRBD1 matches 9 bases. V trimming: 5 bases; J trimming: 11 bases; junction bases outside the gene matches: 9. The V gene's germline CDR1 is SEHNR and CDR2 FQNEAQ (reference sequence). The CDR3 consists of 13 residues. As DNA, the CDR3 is TGTGCCAGCAGCAAAGGGGGGACAGGGTTTGCTTTCTTT. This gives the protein CASSKGGTGFAFF.

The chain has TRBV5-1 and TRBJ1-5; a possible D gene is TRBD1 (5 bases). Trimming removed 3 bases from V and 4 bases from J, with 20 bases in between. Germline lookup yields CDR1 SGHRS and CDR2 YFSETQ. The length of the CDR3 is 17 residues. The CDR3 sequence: CASSSTDRGRANQPQHF. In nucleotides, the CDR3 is TGCGCCAGCAGCTCAACCGATAGGGGTCGGGCGAATCAGCCCCAGCATTTT.

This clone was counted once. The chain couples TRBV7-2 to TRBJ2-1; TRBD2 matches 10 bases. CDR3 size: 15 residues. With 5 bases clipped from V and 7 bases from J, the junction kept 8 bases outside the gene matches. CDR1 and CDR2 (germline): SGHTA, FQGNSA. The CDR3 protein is CASSLSGGASNEQFF. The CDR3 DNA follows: TGTGCCAGCAGCCTCAGCGGGGGGGCCTCGAATGAGCAGTTCTTC.

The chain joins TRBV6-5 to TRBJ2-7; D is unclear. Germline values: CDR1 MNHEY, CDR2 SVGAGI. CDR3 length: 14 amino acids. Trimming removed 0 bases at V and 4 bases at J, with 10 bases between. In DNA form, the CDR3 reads TGTGCCAGCAGTTACTCATCGGTGGTTTACGAGCAGTACTTC. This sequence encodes CASSYSSVVYEQYF.

The DNA for the CDR3 is TGTGCCAGCAGTGTACAGGGCACCGGGGAGCTGTTTTTT. Residues: CASSVQGTGELFF. This sequence joins TRBV6-1 and TRBJ2-2; a possible D gene is TRBD1 (6 bases). The germline V gene encodes CDR1 MNHNS and CDR2 SASEGT. Trimming removed 4 bases from V and 4 bases from J, with 7 bases in between. The CDR3 extends over 13 amino acids.

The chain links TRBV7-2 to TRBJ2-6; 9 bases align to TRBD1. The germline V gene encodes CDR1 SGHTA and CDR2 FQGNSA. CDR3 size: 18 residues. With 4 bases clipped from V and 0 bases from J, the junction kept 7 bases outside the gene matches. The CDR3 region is CASSSRGTGISGANVLTF. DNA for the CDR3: TGTGCCAGCAGCTCCCGTGGGACAGGGATCTCTGGGGCCAACGTCCTGACTTTC. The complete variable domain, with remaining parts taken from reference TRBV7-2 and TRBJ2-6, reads GAGVSQSPSNKVTEKGKDVELRCDPISGHTALYWYRQSLGQGLEFLIYFQGNSAPDKSGLPSDRFSAERTGGSVSTLTIQRTQQEDSAVYLCASSSRGTGISGANVLTFGAGSRLTVL.

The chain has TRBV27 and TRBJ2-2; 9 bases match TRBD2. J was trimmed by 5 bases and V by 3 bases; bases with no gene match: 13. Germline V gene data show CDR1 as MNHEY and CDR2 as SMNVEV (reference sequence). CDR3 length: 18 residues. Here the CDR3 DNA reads TGTGCCAGCAGTTTCAGGGCGGGGGGGGCTGGGGGAACCGGGGAGCTGTTTTTT. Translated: CASSFRAGGAGGTGELFF.

For the CDR3, the DNA is TGTGCCAGCAGTGTAAACGTTGGTAGCGGGATCCAAGAGACCCAGTACTTC. As protein: CASSVNVGSGIQETQYF. The genes are TRBV6-1 and TRBJ2-5; 8 positions agree with TRBD2. The CDR3 is 17 amino acids. J was trimmed by 1 base and V by 4 bases; bases with no gene match: 11. Per germline, CDR1 MNHNS and CDR2 SASEGT.

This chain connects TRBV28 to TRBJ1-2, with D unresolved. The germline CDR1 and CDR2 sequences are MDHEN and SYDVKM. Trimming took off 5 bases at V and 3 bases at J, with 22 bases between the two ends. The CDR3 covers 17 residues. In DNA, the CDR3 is TGTGCCAGCAGTCTCCAATACGGTGTGGCAGACCACTATGGCTACACCTTC. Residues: CASSLQYGVADHYGYTF.